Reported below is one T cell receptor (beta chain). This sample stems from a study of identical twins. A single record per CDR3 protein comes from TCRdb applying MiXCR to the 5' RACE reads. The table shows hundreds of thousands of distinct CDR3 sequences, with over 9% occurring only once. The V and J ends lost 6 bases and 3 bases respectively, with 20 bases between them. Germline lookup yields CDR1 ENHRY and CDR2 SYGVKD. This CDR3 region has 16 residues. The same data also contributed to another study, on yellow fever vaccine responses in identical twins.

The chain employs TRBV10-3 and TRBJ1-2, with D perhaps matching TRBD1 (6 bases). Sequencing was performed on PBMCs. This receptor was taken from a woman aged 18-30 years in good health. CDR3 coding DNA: TGTGCCATCAGGGATCTAACAGGGAAAGGGGACTATGGCTACACCTTC. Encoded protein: CAIRDLTGKGDYGYTF.